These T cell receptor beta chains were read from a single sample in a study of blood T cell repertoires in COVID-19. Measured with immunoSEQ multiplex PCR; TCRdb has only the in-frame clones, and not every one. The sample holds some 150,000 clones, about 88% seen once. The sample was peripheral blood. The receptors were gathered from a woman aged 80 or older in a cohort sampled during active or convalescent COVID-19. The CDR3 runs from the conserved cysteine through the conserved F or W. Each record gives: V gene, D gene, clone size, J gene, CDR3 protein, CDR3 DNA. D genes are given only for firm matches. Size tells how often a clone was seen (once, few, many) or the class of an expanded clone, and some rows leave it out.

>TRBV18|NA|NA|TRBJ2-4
CASSPPALENIQYF
TGTGCCAGCTCACCACCAGCATTGGAAAACATTCAGTACTTC
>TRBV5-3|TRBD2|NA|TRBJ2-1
CARSPPKSLAGGQSAVPYNEQFF
TGTGCCAGAAGCCCTCCTAAATCATTAGCGGGGGGGCAAAGCGCGGTTCCCTACAATGAGCAGTTCTTC
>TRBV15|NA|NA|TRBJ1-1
CATSRTPRLQGNTEAFF
TGTGCCACCAGCAGGACGCCAAGACTCCAGGGGAACACTGAAGCTTTCTTT
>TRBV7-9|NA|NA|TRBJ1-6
CASSLAEVYRAPLHF
TGTGCCAGCAGCTTAGCTGAGGTATACAGGGCACCCCTCCACTTT
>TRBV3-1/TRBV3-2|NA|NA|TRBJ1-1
CASSQEGTYTEAFF
TGTGCCAGCAGCCAAGAAGGGACATACACTGAAGCTTTCTTT
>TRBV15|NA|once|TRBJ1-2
CATSRDASTTNYGYTF
TGTGCCACCAGCAGAGATGCCAGTACGACTAACTATGGCTACACCTTC
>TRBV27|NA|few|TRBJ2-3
CASIYRRGWADTQYF
TGTGCCAGCATTTATAGGCGAGGTTGGGCAGATACGCAGTATTTT
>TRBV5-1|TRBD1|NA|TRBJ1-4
CASSPGTGDEKLFF
TGCGCCAGCAGCCCTGGGACAGGGGATGAAAAACTGTTTTTT
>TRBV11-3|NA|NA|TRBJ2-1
CASSLDRVNEQFF
TGTGCCAGCAGCTTAGATCGGGTGAATGAGCAGTTCTTC
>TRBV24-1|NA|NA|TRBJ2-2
CATSDPSGQNTGELFF
TGTGCCACCAGTGATCCCTCGGGACAGAACACCGGGGAGCTGTTTTTT
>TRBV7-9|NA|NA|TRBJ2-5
CASSLGGPETQYF
TGTGCCAGCAGTCTAGGGGGTCCGGAGACCCAGTACTTC
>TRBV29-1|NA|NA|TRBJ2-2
CSLQAEYTGELFF
TGCAGCCTCCAAGCGGAGTACACCGGGGAGCTGTTTTTT
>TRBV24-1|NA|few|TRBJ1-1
CATSGEYTEAFF
TGTGCCACCAGTGGCGAGTACACTGAAGCTTTCTTT
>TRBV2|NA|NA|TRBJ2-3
CASSEPQVSDTQYF
TGTGCCAGCAGTGAACCCCAGGTTTCAGATACGCAGTATTTT
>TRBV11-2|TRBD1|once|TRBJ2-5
CASSLGTGVGVQETQYF
TGTGCCAGCAGCTTGGGGACAGGGGTGGGGGTTCAAGAGACCCAGTACTTC
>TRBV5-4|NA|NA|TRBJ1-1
CASSLDTMNTEAFF
TGTGCCAGCAGCTTGGACACGATGAACACTGAAGCTTTCTTT
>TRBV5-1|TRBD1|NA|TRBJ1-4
CASSLGDSPKLFF
TGCGCCAGCAGCTTGGGGGACAGCCCCAAACTGTTTTTT
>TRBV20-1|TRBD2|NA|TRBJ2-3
CSASRVAGGSTDTQYF
TGCAGTGCTAGTCGGGTAGCGGGGGGGAGCACAGATACGCAGTATTTT
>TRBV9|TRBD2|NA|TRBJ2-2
CASSVGNSGRIGELFF
TGTGCCAGCAGCGTAGGGAATAGCGGGAGAATCGGGGAGCTGTTTTTT
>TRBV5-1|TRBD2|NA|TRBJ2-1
CASSLRTSGGDSYNEQFF
TGCGCCAGCAGCTTGCGGACTAGCGGGGGTGACTCCTACAATGAGCAGTTCTTC
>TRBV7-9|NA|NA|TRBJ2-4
CASSLEQGLNRIQYF
TGTGCCAGCAGCTTAGAACAGGGACTAAACCGAATTCAGTACTTC
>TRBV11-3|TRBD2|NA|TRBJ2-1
CASSRAGTSHYNEQFF
TGTGCCAGCAGCAGGGCCGGGACTAGTCACTACAATGAGCAGTTCTTC
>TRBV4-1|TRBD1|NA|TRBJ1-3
CASSQGQGISGNTIYF
TGCGCCAGCAGCCAAGGACAGGGAATCTCTGGAAACACCATATATTTT
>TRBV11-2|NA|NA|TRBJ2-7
CASSLDGLKVQWAYEQYF
TGTGCCAGCAGCTTAGATGGACTAAAGGTCCAATGGGCCTACGAGCAGTACTTC
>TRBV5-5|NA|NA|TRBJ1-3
CASSPTGIGNTIYF
TGTGCCAGCAGCCCTACAGGGATTGGAAACACCATATATTTT